The source of this TCR beta chain is a study of T cell changes during pregnancy in multiple sclerosis. CDR1 and CDR2 (germline): SGHTA, FQGTGA. The ends lost 4 bases at V and 4 bases at J; junction bases unmatched: 6. This CDR3 spans 14 amino acids. The method was immunoSEQ multiplex PCR; TCRdb's version includes in-frame clones alone and lacks a portion of them. The sample carries roughly 40,000 clones, around nine tenths recorded once. This clone occurred once. This receptor was identified in a female donor with multiple sclerosis, enrolled in a pregnancy study. This sequence joins TRBV7-3 and TRBJ1-1; 7 bases line up with TRBD1. Material: CD4+ T cells from peripheral blood mononuclear cells, obtained in the second trimester of pregnancy. In DNA form, the CDR3 reads TGTGCCAGCAGCTGGACAGGCCACGGCACTGAAGCTTTCTTT. Translation: CASSWTGHGTEAFF. The complete variable domain, with remaining parts taken from reference TRBV7-3 and TRBJ1-1, reads GAGVSQTPSNKVTEKGKYVELRCDPISGHTALYWYRQSLGQGPEFLIYFQGTGAADDSGLPNDRFFAVRPEGSVSTLKIQRTERGDSAVYLCASSWTGHGTEAFFGQGTRLTVV.